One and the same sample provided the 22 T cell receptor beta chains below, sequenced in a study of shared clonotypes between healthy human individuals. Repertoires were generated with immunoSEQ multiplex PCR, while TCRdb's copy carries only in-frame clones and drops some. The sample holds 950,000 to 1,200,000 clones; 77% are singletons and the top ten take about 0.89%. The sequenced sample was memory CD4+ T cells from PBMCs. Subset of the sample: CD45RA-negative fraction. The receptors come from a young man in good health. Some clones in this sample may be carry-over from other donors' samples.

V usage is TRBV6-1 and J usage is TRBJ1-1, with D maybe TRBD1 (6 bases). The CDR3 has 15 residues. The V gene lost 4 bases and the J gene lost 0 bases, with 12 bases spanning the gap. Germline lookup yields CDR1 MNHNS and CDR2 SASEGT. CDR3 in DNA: TGTGCCAGCAGTGCCTACAGGGCCTTGAACACTGAAGCTTTCTTT. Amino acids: CASSAYRALNTEAFF.

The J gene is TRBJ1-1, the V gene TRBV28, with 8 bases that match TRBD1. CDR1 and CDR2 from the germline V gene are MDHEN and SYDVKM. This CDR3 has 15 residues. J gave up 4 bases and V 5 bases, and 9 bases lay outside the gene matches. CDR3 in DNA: TGTGCCAGCAGTAACCCCGGACAGGGCGGCACTGAAGCTTTCTTT. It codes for CASSNPGQGGTEAFF.

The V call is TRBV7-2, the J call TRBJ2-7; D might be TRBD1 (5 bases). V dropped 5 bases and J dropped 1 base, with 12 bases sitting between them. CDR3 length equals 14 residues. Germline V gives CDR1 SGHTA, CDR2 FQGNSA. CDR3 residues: CASSLSTESYEQYF. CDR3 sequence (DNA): TGTGCCAGCAGCCTATCGACAGAGTCCTACGAGCAGTACTTC.

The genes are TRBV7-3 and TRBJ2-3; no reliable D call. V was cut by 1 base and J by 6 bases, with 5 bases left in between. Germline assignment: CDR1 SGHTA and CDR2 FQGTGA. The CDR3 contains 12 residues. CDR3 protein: CASSLKGDTQYF. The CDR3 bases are TGTGCCAGCAGCTTAAAGGGCGATACGCAGTATTTT.

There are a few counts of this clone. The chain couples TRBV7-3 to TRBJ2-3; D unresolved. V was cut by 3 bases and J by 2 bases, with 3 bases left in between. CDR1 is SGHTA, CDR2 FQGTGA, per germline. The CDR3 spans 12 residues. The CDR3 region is CASSFLTDTQYF. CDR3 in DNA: TGTGCCAGCAGCTTTCTCACAGATACGCAGTATTTT.

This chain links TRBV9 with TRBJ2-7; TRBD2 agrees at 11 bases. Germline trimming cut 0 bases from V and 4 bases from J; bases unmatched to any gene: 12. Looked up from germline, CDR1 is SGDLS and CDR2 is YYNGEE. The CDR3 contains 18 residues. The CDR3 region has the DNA TGTGCCAGCAGCGTAGGCCCCCTAGGTAGCGGGAGGGCATACGAGCAGTACTTC. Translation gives CASSVGPLGSGRAYEQYF.

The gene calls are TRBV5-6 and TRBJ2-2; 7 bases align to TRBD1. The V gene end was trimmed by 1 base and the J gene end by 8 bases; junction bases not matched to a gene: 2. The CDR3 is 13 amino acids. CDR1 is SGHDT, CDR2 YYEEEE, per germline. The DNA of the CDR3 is TGTGCCAGCAGCTTGAACAGGGGAGGGGAGCTGTTTTTT. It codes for CASSLNRGGELFF.

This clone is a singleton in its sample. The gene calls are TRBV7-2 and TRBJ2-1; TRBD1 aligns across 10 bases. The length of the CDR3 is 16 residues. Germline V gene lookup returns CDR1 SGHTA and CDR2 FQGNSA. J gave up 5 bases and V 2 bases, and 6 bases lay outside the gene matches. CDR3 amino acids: CASSLRQGALDNEQFF. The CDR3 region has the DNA TGTGCCAGCAGCTTAAGACAGGGGGCTTTGGACAATGAGCAGTTCTTC.

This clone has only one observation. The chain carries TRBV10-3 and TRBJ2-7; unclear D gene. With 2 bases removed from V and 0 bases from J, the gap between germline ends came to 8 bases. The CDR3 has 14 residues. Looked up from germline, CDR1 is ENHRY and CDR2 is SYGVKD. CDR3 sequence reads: CAISEAPGSYEQYF. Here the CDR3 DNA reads TGTGCCATCAGTGAGGCGCCGGGCTCCTACGAGCAGTACTTC.

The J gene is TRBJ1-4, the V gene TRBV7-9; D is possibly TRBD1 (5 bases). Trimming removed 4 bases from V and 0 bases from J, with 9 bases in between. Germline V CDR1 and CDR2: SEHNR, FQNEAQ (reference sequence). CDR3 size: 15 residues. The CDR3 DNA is TGTGCCAGCAGCTCCGACAGATCAACTAATGAAAAACTGTTTTTT. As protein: CASSSDRSTNEKLFF.

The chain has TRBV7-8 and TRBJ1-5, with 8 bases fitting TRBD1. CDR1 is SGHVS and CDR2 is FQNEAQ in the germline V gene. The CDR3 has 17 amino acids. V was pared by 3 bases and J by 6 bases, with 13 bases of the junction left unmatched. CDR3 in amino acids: CASSLIGTGGLGQPQHF. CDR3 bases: TGTGCCAGCAGCTTGATAGGGACAGGCGGGCTGGGTCAGCCCCAGCATTTT.

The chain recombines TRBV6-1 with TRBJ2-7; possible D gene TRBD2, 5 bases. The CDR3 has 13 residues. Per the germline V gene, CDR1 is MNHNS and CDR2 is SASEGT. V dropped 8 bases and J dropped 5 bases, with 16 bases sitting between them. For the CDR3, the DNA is TGTGCCAGCGGCCTACTAGTTAACAACGAGCAGTACTTC. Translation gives CASGLLVNNEQYF.

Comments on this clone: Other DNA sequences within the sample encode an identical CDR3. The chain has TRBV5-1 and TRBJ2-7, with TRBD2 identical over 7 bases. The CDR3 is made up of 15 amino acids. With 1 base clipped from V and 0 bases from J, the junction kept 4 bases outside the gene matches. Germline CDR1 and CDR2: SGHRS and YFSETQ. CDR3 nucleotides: TGCGCCAGCAGCTTGTTGTCTAGCGGCTCCTACGAGCAGTACTTC. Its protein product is CASSLLSSGSYEQYF.

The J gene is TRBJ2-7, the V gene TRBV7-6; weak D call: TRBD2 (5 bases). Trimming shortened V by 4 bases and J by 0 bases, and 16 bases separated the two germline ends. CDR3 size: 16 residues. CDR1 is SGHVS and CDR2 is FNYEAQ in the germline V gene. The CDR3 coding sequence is TGTGCCAGCAGCTCTGCGGGCAGTGGAAGCTCCTACGAGCAGTACTTC. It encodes CASSSAGSGSSYEQYF. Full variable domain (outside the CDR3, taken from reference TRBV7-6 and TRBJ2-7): GAGVSQSPRYKVTKRGQDVALRCDPISGHVSLYWYRQALGQGPEFLTYFNYEAQQDKSGLPNDRFSAERPEGSISTLTIQRTEQRDSAMYRCASSSAGSGSSYEQYFGPGTRLTVT.

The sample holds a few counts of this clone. DNA of the CDR3: TGTGCCAGCAGCTTTACAGGGTACTACAATGAGCAGTTCTTC. Protein product: CASSFTGYYNEQFF. This chain links TRBV7-8 with TRBJ2-1; possibly TRBD1 for D (6 bases). CDR1 is SGHVS, CDR2 FQNEAQ, per germline. The V end was cut by 3 bases, the J end by 3 bases, with 9 bases between. The CDR3 has 14 amino acids.

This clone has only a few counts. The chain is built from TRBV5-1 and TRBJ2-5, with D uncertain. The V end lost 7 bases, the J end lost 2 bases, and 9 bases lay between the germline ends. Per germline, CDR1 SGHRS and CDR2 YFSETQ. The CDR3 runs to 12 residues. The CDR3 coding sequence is TGCGCCAGCGGGTCTCCTCAAGAGACCCAGTACTTC. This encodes CASGSPQETQYF.

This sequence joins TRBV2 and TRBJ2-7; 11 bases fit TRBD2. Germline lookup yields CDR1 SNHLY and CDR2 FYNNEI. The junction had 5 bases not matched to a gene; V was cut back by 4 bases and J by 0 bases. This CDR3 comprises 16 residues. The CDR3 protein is CASSAGTSGSSYEQYF. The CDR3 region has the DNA TGTGCCAGCAGTGCCGGGACTAGCGGCTCCTCCTACGAGCAGTACTTC.

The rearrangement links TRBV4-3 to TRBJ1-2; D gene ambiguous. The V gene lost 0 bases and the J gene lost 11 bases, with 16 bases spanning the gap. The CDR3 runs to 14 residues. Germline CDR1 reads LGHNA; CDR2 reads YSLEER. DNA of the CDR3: TGCGCCAGCAGCCAAGAAAGTAGCTCGGGGATATACACCTTC. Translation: CASSQESSSGIYTF.

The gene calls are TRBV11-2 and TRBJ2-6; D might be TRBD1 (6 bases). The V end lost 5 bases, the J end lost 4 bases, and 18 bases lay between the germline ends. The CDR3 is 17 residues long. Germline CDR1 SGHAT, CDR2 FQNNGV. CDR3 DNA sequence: TGTGCCAGCAGCCCGCTTCCAGGGGACCCCGGGGCCAACGTCCTGACTTTC. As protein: CASSPLPGDPGANVLTF.

CDR3 DNA sequence: TGCAGCGTTGGACCCGGGACAGGGTACGAGCAGTACTTC. Translation: CSVGPGTGYEQYF. V usage is TRBV29-1 and J usage is TRBJ2-7, with 9 bases aligning to TRBD1. Germline assignment: CDR1 SQVTM and CDR2 ANQGSEA. The CDR3 has 13 amino acids. The V gene end was trimmed by 4 bases and the J gene end by 4 bases; junction bases not matched to a gene: 5.

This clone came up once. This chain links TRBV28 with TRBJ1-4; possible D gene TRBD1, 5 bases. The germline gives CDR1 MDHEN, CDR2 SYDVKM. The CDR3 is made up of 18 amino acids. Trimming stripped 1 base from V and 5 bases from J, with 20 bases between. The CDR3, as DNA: TGTGCCAGCAGTTTATCCGACAGATTTATGTCCCAAAATGAAAAACTGTTTTTT. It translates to CASSLSDRFMSQNEKLFF.

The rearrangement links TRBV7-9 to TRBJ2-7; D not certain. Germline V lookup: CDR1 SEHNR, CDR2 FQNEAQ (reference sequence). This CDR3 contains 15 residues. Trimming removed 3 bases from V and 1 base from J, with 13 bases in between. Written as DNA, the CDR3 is TGTGCCAGCAGCTTTCCCCTCCCTGGTTCCTACGAGCAGTACTTC. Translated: CASSFPLPGSYEQYF.